This is a list of T cell receptor beta chains from one sample in a study of HIV-infected patients and healthy controls. Each CDR3 protein gets one entry after TCRdb re-called the 5' RACE reads with MiXCR. The sample holds around 7,000 distinct CDR3 sequences, about 7.3% seen once. The starting material was blood, obtained before antiretroviral therapy. The receptors stem from an adult with HIV infection. The CDR3 runs from the conserved cysteine through the conserved F or W. The D gene is left open where the match is weak. Expanded clones get a size class; other rows say once, few or many, or leave the size out.

clone_size	cdr3_length	j_call	d_call	v_call	cdr3_nt	cdr3_aa
-	18	TRBJ1-3	-	TRBV6-2/TRBV6-3	TGTGCCAGCAGTTACACCTACGGGCCGGACGAAATTGCAAACACCATATATTTT	CASSYTYGPDEIANTIYF
many	14	TRBJ1-3	-	TRBV10-3	TGTGCCATCAGTGAAACGGGGACTGGAAACACCATATATTTT	CAISETGTGNTIYF
-	15	TRBJ2-1	TRBD1	TRBV6-5	TGTGCCAGCAGCCCCGGGACAGGGTCCTACAATGAGCAGTTCTTC	CASSPGTGSYNEQFF
-	13	TRBJ1-1	TRBD1	TRBV5-4	TGTGCCAGCACTCTGGACAGGGGCACTGAAGCTTTCTTT	CASTLDRGTEAFF
medium-sized	16	TRBJ2-2	TRBD2	TRBV7-2	TGTGCCAGCAGCTACCTTGGGGGGGTCGTCACCGGGGAGCTGTTTTTT	CASSYLGGVVTGELFF
once	15	TRBJ2-5	-	TRBV3-1	TGTGCCAGCAGCCCAACGATAGAGGACCAAGAGACCCAGTACTTC	CASSPTIEDQETQYF
few	15	TRBJ2-2	TRBD2	TRBV20-1	TGCAGTGCTAGTACTAGCGGGGGTGGAACCGGGGAGCTGTTTTTT	CSASTSGGGTGELFF
-	14	TRBJ1-1	-	TRBV5-1	TGCGCCAGCAGGGGTCTGTTCGTCGGGACTGAAGCTTTCTTT	CASRGLFVGTEAFF
-	13	TRBJ1-1	-	TRBV29-1	TGCAGCGTTGAAGATCCCCGAAACACTGAAGCTTTCTTT	CSVEDPRNTEAFF
few	15	TRBJ2-7	TRBD2	TRBV11-1	TGTGCCAGCAGCCCGGGACTAGCGGGAGCAGACGAGCAGTACTTC	CASSPGLAGADEQYF
few	14	TRBJ2-3	-	TRBV29-1	TGCAGCGTGACAGTCCCCCTCGATACAGATACGCAGTATTTT	CSVTVPLDTDTQYF
many	12	TRBJ1-6	-	TRBV6-5	TGTGCCAGCAGTTACGGTTATTCACCCCTCCACTTT	CASSYGYSPLHF
many	15	TRBJ2-1	-	TRBV20-1	TGCAGTGCTAGGGGAACTGCCCTCTCCTACAATGAGCAGTTCTTC	CSARGTALSYNEQFF
few	15	TRBJ2-7	TRBD1	TRBV20-1	TGCAGTGCTAGAGATCCGGGACAGCCTTCCTACGAGCAGTACTTC	CSARDPGQPSYEQYF
many	15	TRBJ1-5	TRBD1	TRBV27	TGTGCCAGCAGCAGCAGGGGGGTTAGCAATCAGCCCCAGCATTTT	CASSSRGVSNQPQHF
medium-sized	14	TRBJ1-2	TRBD1	TRBV7-9	TGTGCCAGCAGCTTATCCGGACAGGATTTAGGCTACACCTTC	CASSLSGQDLGYTF
few	16	TRBJ1-1	-	TRBV10-3	TGTGCCATCAGTGAGGCCCGGTTCCTGAAAAACACTGAAGCTTTCTTT	CAISEARFLKNTEAFF
medium-sized	15	TRBJ2-5	-	TRBV29-1	TGCAGCGTTGATCCGGGACACCCGGATCAAGAGACCCAGTACTTC	CSVDPGHPDQETQYF
-	14	TRBJ2-7	-	TRBV14	TGTGCCAGCAGCCAAGGCAGGTTCCAGGGGGAGCAGTACTTC	CASSQGRFQGEQYF
many	16	TRBJ1-2	-	TRBV15	TGTGCCACCAGCAGAGATGTCGGACAGCTCAACTATGGCTACACCTTC	CATSRDVGQLNYGYTF
many	15	TRBJ2-3	-	TRBV18	TGTGCCAGCTCACCATTGGGGAGTAGCACAGATACGCAGTATTTT	CASSPLGSSTDTQYF
medium-sized	13	TRBJ2-1	-	TRBV20-1	TGCAGTGCCGGGGGAGGACCCTACAATGAGCAGTTCTTC	CSAGGGPYNEQFF
medium-sized	10	TRBJ1-1	-	TRBV6-1	TGTGCCACTTTAGACCGTTCCGCTTTCTTT	CATLDRSAFF
medium-sized	13	TRBJ1-1	-	TRBV10-3	TGTGCCATCAGTGTTGGGGGGACCACTGAAGCTTTCTTT	CAISVGGTTEAFF
-	15	TRBJ2-2	-	TRBV2	TGTGCCAGCAGGGAGACAGGCCCGAACACCGGGGAGCTGTTTTTT	CASRETGPNTGELFF
medium-sized	14	TRBJ1-1	-	TRBV11-2	TGTGCCAGCAGGCGGAGGCAGATTAACACTGAAGCTTTCTTT	CASRRRQINTEAFF
many	15	TRBJ1-6	-	TRBV7-9	TGTGCCAGCAGCTCCCTTGACAGCTTAAATTCACCCCTCCACTTT	CASSSLDSLNSPLHF
-	15	TRBJ2-4	-	TRBV19	TGTGCCAGTAGGACTCCGGGGGTAGCCAAAAACATTCAGTACTTC	CASRTPGVAKNIQYF
medium-sized	15	TRBJ2-3	TRBD1	TRBV7-6	TGTGCCAGCAGCGCCCGACAGGGGCACACAGATACGCAGTATTTT	CASSARQGHTDTQYF
medium-sized	15	TRBJ1-5	-	TRBV6-1	TGTGCCAGCAGTGAATGGGGGAGGGTCGGTCAGCCCCAGCATTTT	CASSEWGRVGQPQHF
medium-sized	15	TRBJ1-5	TRBD1	TRBV19	TGTGCCAGTAGGGCCCTACAGGGGAGCAATCAGCCCCAGCATTTT	CASRALQGSNQPQHF